The clone carrying this TCR beta chain was detected only a few times. Its antigen is not identified. TCRdb keeps only in-frame clones here, not all; method: immunoSEQ multiplex PCR. The table has about 1 million clones, 70% to 80% seen once; the top ten hold under 0.6%. V was pared by 4 bases and J by 4 bases, with 6 bases of the junction left unmatched. Germline-derived CDR1 and CDR2 are SGHVS and FQNEAQ. This CDR3 contains 14 residues. A CD45RA-negative memory subset and a CD45RA+ naive subset were separated from the CD4+ cells. This record belongs to a study of shared clonotypes between healthy human individuals. Study-level findings and limits: Naive CD4 clonotypes overlapped across a few donors at around 5%. Clonotype sharing among the donors was expected to vary with sequencing depth.

The chain joins TRBV7-8 to TRBJ1-1; 7 nucleotides align to TRBD1. Specimen: memory CD4+ T cells from PBMCs. Indicated subset: CD45RA-negative fraction. This TCR was recovered from a man in his late teens or twenties in good health. Some clones in this sample may be carry-over from other donors' samples. CDR3 amino acids: CASSSRGEVTEAFF. For the CDR3, the DNA is TGTGCCAGCAGCTCCAGGGGGGAGGTCACTGAAGCTTTCTTT.